This T cell receptor (beta chain) came from a study of OX40 agonist ivuxolimab in advanced cancers. Study-level information: Intravenous ivuxolimab at 0.01 to 10 mg/kg was given to patients every 2 weeks. The study, taken as a whole, reports: Both blood CD4+ and CD8+ T cells showed clonal growth by week 6 at 0.1 to 3.0 mg/kg.

Produced via immunoSEQ multiplex PCR; TCRdb's table is partial and in-frame only. The sample carries tens of thousands of clones, around 86% recorded once. In the case of this clone: Its target is not known.

This sequence was found in an adult with an advanced solid tumor such as melanoma, head and neck, liver or kidney cancer. Here the sequenced sample was CD4+ or CD8+ T cells sorted from blood, taken in a trial of the OX40 agonist ivuxolimab.

The CDR3 DNA follows: TGTGCCAGCAGCGCCGGGACGAGCCAAGAGACCCAGTACTTC. Amino acids: CASSAGTSQETQYF. V gene TRBV11-2 combines with J gene TRBJ2-5; either TRBD1 or TRBD2 may fit D (5 bases each). Germline CDR1 SGHAT, CDR2 FQNNGV. V lost 5 bases and J lost 1, with 11 bases in between. CDR3 length: 14 amino acids.